This TCR beta chain was recorded in a study of CD8+ T cells in alopecia areata. On the study more broadly: Treated patients were given 5 to 10 mg oral tofacitinib twice daily.

Peripheral blood samples and lesional scalp punch biopsies were obtained from alopecia areata patients. This clone was detected only a few times. The antigen is undetermined. Study-level points and caveats: Scalp samples also yield sequences of resident alphabeta T cells from normal skin. Relative to normal scalp, lesional scalp, especially alopecia totalis/universalis, showed higher clonality.

The CDR3 is made up of 14 amino acids. Germline V gene lookup returns CDR1 KGHSH and CDR2 LQKENI. The V and J ends lost 0 bases and 1 base respectively, with 7 bases between them. Isolated RNA was reverse transcribed into cDNA used as the sequencing template. Clones were read by immunoSEQ multiplex PCR, and TCRdb kept only the in-frame ones, dropping some. The repertoire has 150,000 to 200,000 clones, 59% of them found once; the top ten carry approximately 15%. The rearrangement uses TRBV18 and TRBJ2-7, with D tentatively TRBD2 (5 bases). The TCR comes from a human donor with alopecia areata. The sample was CD4+ T cells sorted from blood, taken at week 0. Written as DNA, the CDR3 is TGTGCCAGCTCACCACCGGGCGGGTCCTACGAGCAGTACTTC. Its translation is CASSPPGGSYEQYF.